The sequence of this T cell receptor (beta chain) was determined in a study of T cell responses to AZD1222 COVID-19 vaccine. General observations from the study: Researchers took repertoire samples only after the peak T cell response had come.

Only a few counts were recorded for this clone. The antigen remains unidentified. The table came from immunoSEQ multiplex PCR; TCRdb's copy has only in-frame clones and leaves some out. Of 80,000 to 95,000 clones listed, about 92% are singletons. This CDR3 contains 16 residues. Looked up from germline, CDR1 is LNHDA and CDR2 is SQIVND (reference sequence). The V and J ends lost 4 bases and 5 bases, in that order; junction bases with no gene match: 3. This receptor was obtained from an adult in good health. V gene TRBV19 combines with J gene TRBJ2-1; 15 bases agree with TRBD2. This material consisted of peripheral blood, taken on day 0 of AZD1222 vaccination. DNA of the CDR3: TGTGCCAGTAGTACCGGGACTAGCGGGAGGAACAATGAGCAGTTCTTC. As protein: CASSTGTSGRNNEQFF.